This TCR beta chain was profiled in a study of identical twins. There are many counts of this clonotype. Germline V gene sequence: CDR1 LGHDT, CDR2 YNNKEL (reference sequence). The CDR3 sequence is 15 residues long. Trimming took 1 base from V and 0 from J, leaving 10 bases between them. All of the donors were Caucasians in good health. After template switching added a universal primer site, the resulting cDNA carried unique molecular identifiers. TCRdb re-called the 5' RACE reads with MiXCR, one entry per CDR3 protein. The sample shows about 890,000 distinct CDR3 sequences, roughly an eighth of them seen only once. The data were also submitted as part of a second study, on yellow fever vaccine responses in identical twins.

V gene TRBV3-1 combines with J gene TRBJ2-7; D is perhaps TRBD2 (5 bases). Sequencing was done on a sample of PBMCs. The sequence was collected from a woman in her late teens or twenties in good health. In DNA, the CDR3 is TGTGCCAGCAGCCAAGTTTCGGGGAGCTCCTACGAGCAGTACTTC. This sequence encodes CASSQVSGSSYEQYF.